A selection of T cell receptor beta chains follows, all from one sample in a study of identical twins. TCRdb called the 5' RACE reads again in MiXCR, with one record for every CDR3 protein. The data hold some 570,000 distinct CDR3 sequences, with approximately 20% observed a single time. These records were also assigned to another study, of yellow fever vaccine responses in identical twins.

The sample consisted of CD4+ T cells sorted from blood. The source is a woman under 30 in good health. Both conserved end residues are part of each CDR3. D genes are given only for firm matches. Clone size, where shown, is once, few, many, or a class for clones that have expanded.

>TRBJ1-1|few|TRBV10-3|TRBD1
CATADRAEAFF
TGTGCCACGGCGGACAGGGCCGAAGCTTTCTTT
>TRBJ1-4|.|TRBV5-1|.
CASSDAQGISNEKLFF
TGCGCCAGCAGCGATGCTCAGGGGATTTCTAATGAAAAACTGTTTTTT
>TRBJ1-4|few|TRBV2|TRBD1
CASRGQGQEKLFF
TGTGCCAGCAGGGGACAGGGGCAGGAAAAACTGTTTTTT
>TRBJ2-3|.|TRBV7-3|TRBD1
CASSLGQGARPDTQYF
TGTGCCAGCAGCTTAGGACAGGGGGCGCGTCCAGATACGCAGTATTTT
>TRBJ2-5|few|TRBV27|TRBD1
CASSMTGGRETQYF
TGTGCCAGCAGTATGACAGGGGGCCGAGAGACCCAGTACTTC
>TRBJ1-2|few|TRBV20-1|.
CSARPDYGYTF
TGCAGTGCTAGACCCGACTATGGCTACACCTTC
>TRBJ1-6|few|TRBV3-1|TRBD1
CASSHQDRARSPLHF
TGTGCCAGCAGCCACCAAGACAGGGCGCGTTCACCCCTCCACTTT
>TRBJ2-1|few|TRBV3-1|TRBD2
CASSPQREGPEQFF
TGTGCCAGCAGCCCCCAGCGGGAGGGCCCTGAGCAGTTCTTC
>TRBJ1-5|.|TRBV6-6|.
CASSYGQNYQPQHF
TGTGCCAGCAGTTACGGACAGAACTATCAGCCCCAGCATTTT
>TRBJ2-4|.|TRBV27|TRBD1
CASSPGQVGKNIQYF
TGTGCCAGCAGTCCCGGACAGGTCGGCAAAAACATTCAGTACTTC
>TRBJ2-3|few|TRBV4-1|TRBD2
CASSQDSRGGTDTQYF
TGCGCCAGCAGCCAAGATTCGCGGGGGGGCACAGATACGCAGTATTTT
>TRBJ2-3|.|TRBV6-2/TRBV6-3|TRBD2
CASSPDPRGLAGGRNTDTQYF
TGTGCCAGCAGTCCCGACCCCCGGGGACTAGCGGGAGGGAGAAACACAGATACGCAGTATTTT
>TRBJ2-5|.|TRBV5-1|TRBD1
CASRFRQGAGETQYF
TGCGCCAGCAGGTTTAGACAGGGGGCCGGCGAGACCCAGTACTTC
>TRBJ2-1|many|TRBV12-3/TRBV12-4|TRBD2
CASSEAGSFNEQFF
TGTGCCAGCAGTGAAGCGGGATCTTTCAATGAGCAGTTCTTC
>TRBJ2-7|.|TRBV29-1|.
CSVEGDGSYEQYF
TGCAGCGTTGAAGGGGACGGGAGCTACGAGCAGTACTTC
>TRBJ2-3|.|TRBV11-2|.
CASSFGVGTDTQYF
TGTGCCAGCAGCTTCGGGGTGGGCACAGATACGCAGTATTTT